The 15 T cell receptor beta chains listed next were all sequenced from one sample in a study of blood T cell repertoires in COVID-19. The assay was immunoSEQ multiplex PCR, and TCRdb's table has in-frame clones only and misses some. Of more than 300,000 clones listed, about 89% are singletons. Sequenced: peripheral blood. All receptors come from a man younger than 35 who had recovered from COVID-19.

The chain recombines TRBV6-6 with TRBJ1-3; TRBD1 is a possible D gene (6 bases). The CDR3 has 12 residues. V was pared by 9 bases and J by 4 bases, with 10 bases between. Germline V gives CDR1 MNHNY, CDR2 SVGAGI (reference sequence). The CDR3 loop is CASRQEGNTIYF. CDR3 DNA: TGTGCCAGTCGACAGGAAGGAAACACCATATATTTT.

The chain is built from TRBV19 and TRBJ1-5; possibly TRBD1 for D (5 bases). Per germline, CDR1 LNHDA and CDR2 SQIVND (reference sequence). Trimming removed 2 bases from V and 5 bases from J, with 13 bases in between. The CDR3 sequence is 15 residues long. The CDR3 is CASSISQGWDQPQHF. CDR3 DNA: TGTGCCAGTAGTATAAGTCAGGGTTGGGATCAGCCCCAGCATTTT.

This chain connects TRBV18 to TRBJ1-1, with TRBD1 matching over 7 bases. The CDR3 has 14 residues. The germline V gene has CDR1 KGHSH and CDR2 LQKENI. V lost 0 bases and J lost 6; bases outside the gene matches: 4. CDR3: CASSPPSDRAEAFF. CDR3 sequence (DNA): TGTGCCAGCTCACCACCGAGCGACAGGGCTGAAGCTTTCTTT.

This chain uses TRBV28 with TRBJ2-6, with a weak D call TRBD1 (5 bases). V was trimmed by 5 bases and J by 5 bases, leaving 25 bases between them. This CDR3 has 19 residues. The V gene's germline CDR1 is MDHEN and CDR2 SYDVKM. The CDR3 is CASSRPSPWTQSRANVLTF. In nucleotides, the CDR3 is TGTGCCAGCAGTAGGCCGAGTCCTTGGACACAAAGCCGGGCCAACGTCCTGACTTTC.

CDR3 DNA sequence: TGTGCCAGCAGCCCATCAAAAGCGGGAGGGCCTTTCACCGGGGAGCTGTTTTTT. Translation: CASSPSKAGGPFTGELFF. V gene TRBV3-1 (or the pseudogene TRBV3-2) combines with J gene TRBJ2-2, with TRBD2 matching over 10 bases. CDR1 is LGHDT, CDR2 YNNKEL, per germline (reference sequence). The CDR3 contains 18 residues. Unmatched junction bases numbered 12, after V lost 4 bases and J lost 4 bases.

This rearrangement joins TRBV6-5 to TRBJ1-3; possible D gene TRBD1, 5 bases. Trimming removed 5 bases from V and 6 bases from J, with 11 bases in between. Germline V gene data show CDR1 as MNHEY and CDR2 as SVGAGI. The length of the CDR3 is 13 residues. CDR3 residues: CASSRTSANTIYF. CDR3 sequence (DNA): TGTGCCAGCAGTAGGACATCGGCAAACACCATATATTTT.

The V and J genes are TRBV29-1 and TRBJ2-2, with 9 nucleotides matching TRBD1. V lost 8 bases and J lost 6; bases outside the gene matches: 7. CDR1 and CDR2 (germline): SQVTM, ANQGSEA. CDR3 length: 13 amino acids. The CDR3 bases are TGCAGCACTTTACAGGGGGCAGCCGGGGAGCTGTTTTTT. Its translation: CSTLQGAAGELFF.

J is TRBJ2-7 and V is TRBV29-1; 9 bases match TRBD2. V dropped 4 bases and J dropped 2; count of bases not matched to a gene: 9. CDR1 and CDR2 (germline): SQVTM, ANQGSEA. The length of the CDR3 is 15 residues. CDR3 bases: TGCAGCGTTGGAGCGGGAGGTCCCTCCCCCTACGAGCAGTACTTC. It codes for CSVGAGGPSPYEQYF.

This clone was seen a few times. The J gene is TRBJ1-2, the V gene TRBV2; 9 bases are a match to TRBD1. The CDR3 spans 11 residues. Germline trimming cut 11 bases from V and 6 bases from J; bases unmatched to any gene: 4. Germline CDR1 reads SNHLY; CDR2 reads FYNNEI. In DNA form, the CDR3 reads TGTGCCGGGGGACAGGGACATGGCTACACCTTC. Translated: CAGGQGHGYTF.

The chain carries TRBV11-2 and TRBJ2-3, with 13 bases lining up with TRBD2. Germline loops: CDR1 SGHAT, CDR2 FQNNGV. The CDR3 has 15 residues. V shed 4 bases, J shed 3 bases, and the junction held 1 base outside the gene matches. CDR3: CASSSGLAGTDTQYF. The CDR3 bases are TGTGCCAGCAGCTCGGGACTAGCGGGGACAGATACGCAGTATTTT.

V usage is TRBV2 and J usage is TRBJ2-1; 7 bases map to TRBD2. The germline V gene has CDR1 SNHLY and CDR2 FYNNEI. V was clipped by 6 bases and J by 6 bases; unmatched bases: 14. The CDR3 extends over 16 amino acids. CDR3 coding DNA: TGTGCCAGCAGCCCCACCTGGGGGGGAGAAGGCAATGAGCAGTTCTTC. Protein product: CASSPTWGGEGNEQFF.

The V gene is TRBV7-8, the J gene TRBJ2-2, with D perhaps TRBD1 (5 bases). CDR3 length equals 12 residues. Trimming cost V 5 bases and J 6 bases, with 7 bases left between them. Germline V gene data show CDR1 as SGHVS and CDR2 as FQNEAQ. The CDR3 loop is CASSGAAGELFF. The CDR3 DNA sequence: TGTGCCAGCAGCGGGGCCGCCGGGGAGCTGTTTTTT.

The chain combines TRBV7-6 with TRBJ1-2; 8 nucleotides match TRBD1. The V segment lost 1 base and the J segment 8 bases; nucleotides outside the gene matches: 9. CDR3 length: 15 amino acids. Germline V gene sequence: CDR1 SGHVS, CDR2 FNYEAQ. Here the CDR3 DNA reads TGTGCCAGCAGCTTAGACGGGGCAGGGGGCAGCGGCTACACCTTC. Its protein product is CASSLDGAGGSGYTF. The entire variable domain, with the rest obtained from reference TRBV7-6 and TRBJ1-2, is as follows: GAGVSQSPRYKVTKRGQDVALRCDPISGHVSLYWYRQALGQGPEFLTYFNYEAQQDKSGLPNDRFSAERPEGSISTLTIQRTEQRDSAMYRCASSLDGAGGSGYTFGSGTRLTVV.

This clone was counted only a few times. This chain joins TRBV27 and TRBJ1-2; 9 bases fit TRBD1. V dropped 6 bases and J dropped 6; count of bases not matched to a gene: 5. In germline, CDR1 is MNHEY, CDR2 SMNVEV (reference sequence). The CDR3 sequence is 13 residues long. CDR3 sequence: CASSQGQGDGYTF. The DNA for the CDR3 is TGTGCCAGCAGCCAGGGACAGGGTGATGGCTACACCTTC.

The chain joins TRBV18 to TRBJ1-5; D remains ambiguous. There are 12 residues in the CDR3. V lost 3 bases, J lost 4 bases, and 4 bases lay in between. Germline lookup yields CDR1 KGHSH and CDR2 LQKENI. The CDR3 sequence: CASSPRNQPQHF. CDR3 DNA: TGTGCCAGCTCACCCAGGAATCAGCCCCAGCATTTT.